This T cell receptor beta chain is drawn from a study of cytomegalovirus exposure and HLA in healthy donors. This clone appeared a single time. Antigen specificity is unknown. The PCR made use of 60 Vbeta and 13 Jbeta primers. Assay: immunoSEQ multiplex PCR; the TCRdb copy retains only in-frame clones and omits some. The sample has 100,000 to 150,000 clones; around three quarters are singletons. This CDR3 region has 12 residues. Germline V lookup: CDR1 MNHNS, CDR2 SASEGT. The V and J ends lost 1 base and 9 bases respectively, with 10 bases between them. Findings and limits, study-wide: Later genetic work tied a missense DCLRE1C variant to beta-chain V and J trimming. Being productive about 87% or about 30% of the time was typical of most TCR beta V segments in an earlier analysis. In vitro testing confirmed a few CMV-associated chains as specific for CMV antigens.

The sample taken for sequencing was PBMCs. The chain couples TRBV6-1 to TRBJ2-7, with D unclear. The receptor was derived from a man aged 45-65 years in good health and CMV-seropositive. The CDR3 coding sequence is TGTGCCAGCAGTGAAGATAGAGGCCGGCAGTACTTC. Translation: CASSEDRGRQYF.